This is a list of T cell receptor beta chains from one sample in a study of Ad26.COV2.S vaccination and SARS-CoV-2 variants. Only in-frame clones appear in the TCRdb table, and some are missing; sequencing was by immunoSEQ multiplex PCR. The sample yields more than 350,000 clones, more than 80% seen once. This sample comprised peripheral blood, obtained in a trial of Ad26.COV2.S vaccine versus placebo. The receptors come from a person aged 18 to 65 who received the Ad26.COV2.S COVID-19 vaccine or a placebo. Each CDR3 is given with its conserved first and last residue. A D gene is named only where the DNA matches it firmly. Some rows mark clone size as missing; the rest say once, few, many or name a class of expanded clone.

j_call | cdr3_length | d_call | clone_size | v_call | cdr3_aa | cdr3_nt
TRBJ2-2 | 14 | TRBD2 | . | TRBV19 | CASSIGTSVGELFF | TGTGCCAGTAGTATAGGGACTAGCGTCGGGGAGCTGTTTTTT
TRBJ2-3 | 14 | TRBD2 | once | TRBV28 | CASNPAGRGDTQYF | TGTGCCAGCAATCCGGCAGGGAGGGGAGATACGCAGTATTTT
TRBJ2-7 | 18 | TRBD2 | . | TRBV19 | CASSVFFSGLAAPYEQYF | TGTGCCAGTAGTGTTTTCTTCTCGGGACTAGCGGCCCCCTACGAGCAGTACTTC
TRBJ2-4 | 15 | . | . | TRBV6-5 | CASSVGQGVFNVEYF | TGTGCCAGCAGCGTCGGGCAGGGTGTGTTTAATGTAGAGTACTTC
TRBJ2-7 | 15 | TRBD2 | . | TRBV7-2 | CASSYGLAGAYEQYF | TGTGCCAGCAGCTACGGACTAGCGGGAGCCTACGAGCAGTACTTC
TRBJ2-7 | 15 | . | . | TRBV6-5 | CASSYSSGNSYEQYF | TGTGCCAGCAGTTACTCGAGTGGGAACTCCTACGAGCAGTACTTC
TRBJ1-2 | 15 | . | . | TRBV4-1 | CASSLGQSSNYGYTF | TGCGCCAGCAGCCTTGGACAGAGTTCTAACTATGGCTACACCTTC
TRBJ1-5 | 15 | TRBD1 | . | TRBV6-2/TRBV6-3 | CASSLTGGVNQPQHF | TGTGCCAGCAGCCTGACAGGGGGAGTGAATCAGCCCCAGCATTTT
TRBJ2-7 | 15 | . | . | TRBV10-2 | CASSSTGTLGYEQYF | TGCGCCAGCAGTTCGACCGGGACATTAGGCTACGAGCAGTACTTC
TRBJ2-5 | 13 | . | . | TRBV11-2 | CASSLRMEETQYF | TGTGCCAGCAGCTTAAGAATGGAAGAGACCCAGTACTTC
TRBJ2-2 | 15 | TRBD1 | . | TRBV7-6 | CASSTDRASGGELFF | TGTGCCAGCAGCACCGACAGGGCTTCGGGCGGGGAGCTGTTTTTT
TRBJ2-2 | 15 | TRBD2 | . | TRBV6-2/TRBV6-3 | CASSELAANTGELFF | TGTGCCAGCAGCGAACTAGCGGCGAACACCGGGGAGCTGTTTTTT
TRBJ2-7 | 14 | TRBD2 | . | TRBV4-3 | CASSQRTSDDEQYF | TGCGCCAGCAGCCAAAGGACTAGCGACGACGAGCAGTACTTC
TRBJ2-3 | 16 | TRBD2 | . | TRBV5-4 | CASSSGGRAGADTQYF | TGTGCCAGCAGCAGCGGGGGGCGCGCGGGAGCAGATACGCAGTATTTT
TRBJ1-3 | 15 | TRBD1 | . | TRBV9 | CASSPGGSAGNTIYF | TGTGCCAGCAGCCCAGGGGGCAGCGCTGGAAACACCATATATTTT
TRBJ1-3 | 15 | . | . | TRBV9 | CASSERHYSGNTIYF | TGTGCCAGCAGCGAACGACATTACTCTGGAAACACCATATATTTT
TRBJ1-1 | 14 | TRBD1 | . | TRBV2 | CASSRDRVLPEAFF | TGTGCCAGCAGTCGGGACAGGGTATTGCCTGAAGCTTTCTTT
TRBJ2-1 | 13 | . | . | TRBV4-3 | CASSQATGFEQFF | TGCGCCAGCAGCCAGGCTACAGGTTTTGAGCAGTTCTTC
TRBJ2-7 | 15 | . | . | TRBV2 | CASSEASRGWGEQYF | TGTGCCAGCAGTGAAGCGTCGCGGGGTTGGGGCGAGCAGTACTTC
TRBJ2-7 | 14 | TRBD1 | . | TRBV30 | CAWTRQGNVYEQYF | TGTGCCTGGACCCGACAGGGGAATGTCTACGAGCAGTACTTC
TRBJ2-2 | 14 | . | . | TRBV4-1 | CASSLITGTGELFF | TGCGCCAGCAGCCTAATTACAGGAACCGGGGAGCTGTTTTTT
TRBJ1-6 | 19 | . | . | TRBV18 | CASSTQALPGNSPHSPLHF | TGTGCCAGCTCGACACAAGCCCTCCCAGGGAATTCACCCCATTCACCCCTCCACTTT
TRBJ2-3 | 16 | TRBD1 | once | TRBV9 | CASSVEPGQGKDTQYF | TGTGCCAGCAGCGTGGAACCGGGACAGGGAAAAGATACGCAGTATTTT
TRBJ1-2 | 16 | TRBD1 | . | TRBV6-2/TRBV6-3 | CASSGMTGVPFYGYTF | TGTGCCAGCAGTGGAATGACAGGGGTCCCTTTCTACGGCTACACCTTC
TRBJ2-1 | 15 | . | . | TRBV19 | CASRRGAPSYNEQFF | TGTGCCAGTAGGAGGGGGGCCCCATCCTACAATGAGCAGTTCTTC
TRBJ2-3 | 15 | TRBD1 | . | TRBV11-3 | CASSLGDSPQDTQYF | TGTGCCAGCAGCCTAGGGGACAGTCCGCAAGATACGCAGTATTTT
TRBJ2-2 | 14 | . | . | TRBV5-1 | CASSLEAATGELFF | TGCGCCAGCAGCTTGGAGGCAGCCACCGGGGAGCTGTTTTTT
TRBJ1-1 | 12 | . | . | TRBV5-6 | CASSFTREEAFF | TGTGCCAGCAGCTTTACCCGGGAAGAAGCTTTCTTT